This T cell receptor beta chain was obtained from a study of T cells after yellow fever vaccination. Whole-study context: For low cell numbers, libraries were made with SMART-Seq v4 Ultra Low Input.

This clonotype was recorded many times. Its matching antigen is unknown. Study-wide findings and caveats: From the bulk population, abundant clonotypes could contaminate and appear within FACS-sorted repertoires. The booster response re-showed most primary clones: around 97% CD4, around 90% CD8. By day 5 rather than day 15, the secondary response had peaked, though it was weaker.

This CDR3 comprises 17 residues. Deletions cut 1 base from V and 2 bases from J, with 15 bases between. Looked up from germline, CDR1 is SGHTA and CDR2 is FQGNSA. TCRdb fed the 5' RACE reads into MiXCR, producing one record per CDR3 protein. The sample yields approximately 250,000 distinct CDR3 sequences, 3.6% seen once. The sample consisted of PBMCs, taken 15 days after the yellow fever booster vaccination. This receptor was identified in a man between 18 and 35 years old who received the YFV17D yellow fever vaccine. The chain is built from TRBV7-2 and TRBJ1-5; D ambiguous. The CDR3 sequence is CASSLEDGSVGNQPQHF. The CDR3 DNA follows: TGTGCCAGCAGCTTAGAGGACGGATCTGTGGGCAATCAGCCCCAGCATTTT.